The clone carrying this T cell receptor (beta chain) was seen many times. This library used 300 to 450 ng RNA and molecular barcoded adaptors spanning alpha/delta and beta/gamma chains. One entry per CDR3 protein, called by TCRdb with MiXCR from the reads. The sample gives approximately 43,000 distinct CDR3 sequences, 10% to 15% of which show up once; 30% is in the top ten. This record comes from a study of read filtering for tumor transcriptome and immune sequencing. Sampling of bone marrow took place during active disease in every patient. CDR3 size: 12 residues. The V end was cut by 6 bases, the J end by 0 bases, with 8 bases between. Germline CDR1 SQVTM, CDR2 ANQGSEA.

Input material: a population of CD138-negative cells sorted from bone marrow. This TCR came from a donor at least 40 years old with multiple myeloma. V is TRBV29-1 and J is TRBJ1-1, with a tentative D call TRBD1 (6 bases). This CDR3 reads CSVGQMNTEAFF. CDR3 coding DNA: TGCAGCGTCGGACAGATGAACACTGAAGCTTTCTTT.